One and the same sample provided the 15 T cell receptor beta chains below, sequenced in a study of T-cell reconstitution after alpha-beta-depleted transplantation in children. It was with unique molecular identifiers that the TCRbeta library was prepared. TCRdb redid the calling of the PCR reads with MiXCR, one entry per CDR3 protein. The table has more than 75,000 distinct CDR3 sequences, more than 20% seen once. Specimen: PBMCs, collected before TCRalphabeta/CD19-depleted stem cell transplant. These receptors were taken from a boy between 2 and 10 years old with acute lymphoblastic leukemia, due to receive a stem cell transplant.

This clonotype occurred a few times. The CDR3 loop reads CASRGQEPTFSMGYTF. The CDR3 coding sequence is TGCGCCAGCAGAGGACAGGAGCCAACTTTCTCTATGGGCTACACCTTC. V and J are TRBV5-1 and TRBJ1-2, with 7 bases identical to TRBD1. The CDR3 is 16 amino acids. With 5 bases clipped from V and 8 bases from J, the junction kept 18 bases outside the gene matches. Germline V gene lookup returns CDR1 SGHRS and CDR2 YFSETQ.

This clonotype showed up just a few times. J is TRBJ1-4 and V is TRBV28, with D uncertain. The CDR3 sequence is 13 residues long. Between the trimmed V and J ends, which lost 1 base and 12 bases, there was a span of 12 bases. Per germline, CDR1 MDHEN and CDR2 SYDVKM. The CDR3 DNA follows: TGTGCCAGCAGTTTATCCGAGGCTGGGGAACTGTTTTTT. This translates into CASSLSEAGELFF.

J is TRBJ2-7 and V is TRBV5-6, with 10 bases fitting TRBD1. CDR1 SGHDT and CDR2 YYEEEE come from the germline V gene. CDR3 length equals 17 residues. V lost 0 bases, J lost 2 bases, and 8 bases stayed unmatched. The CDR3 region is CASSLVGTGAGAYEQYF. The DNA of the CDR3 is TGTGCCAGCAGCTTGGTTGGGACAGGGGCTGGGGCCTACGAGCAGTACTTC. Drawing the rest from reference TRBV5-6 and TRBJ2-7, the complete variable domain is DAGVTQSPTHLIKTRGQQVTLRCSPKSGHDTVSWYQQALGQGPQFIFQYYEEEERQRGNFPDRFSGHQFPNYSSELNVNALLLGDSALYLCASSLVGTGAGAYEQYFGPGTRLTVT.

This clonotype was picked up a small number of times. The V call is TRBV7-8, the J call TRBJ1-2, with a weak D call TRBD1 (5 bases). Trimming removed 5 bases at V and 4 bases at J, with 17 bases between. CDR3 length: 15 residues. Germline CDR1 SGHVS, CDR2 FQNEAQ. The CDR3 DNA sequence: TGTGCCAGCAGCCAGGGACCTCCTGGCAGCTATGGCTACACCTTC. Amino acid sequence: CASSQGPPGSYGYTF. The full variable domain, completed using reference TRBV7-8 and TRBJ1-2, is GAGVSQSPRYKVAKRGQDVALRCDPISGHVSLFWYQQALGQGPEFLTYFQNEAQLDKSGLPSDRFFAERPEGSVSTLKIQRTQQEDSAVYLCASSQGPPGSYGYTFGSGTRLTVV.

This clonotype has more than one count but fewer than ten. The chain joins TRBV27 to TRBJ1-1; 7 bases are shared with TRBD1. Germline V gene sequence: CDR1 MNHEY, CDR2 SMNVEV (reference sequence). V was clipped by 5 bases and J by 3 bases; unmatched bases: 9. CDR3 length: 15 amino acids. CDR3 nucleotide sequence: TGTGCCAGCAGTCCCTATAGGACAGGCTACACTGAAGCTTTCTTT. The encoded protein is CASSPYRTGYTEAFF.

This clonotype appeared a few times. This sequence joins TRBV5-1 and TRBJ2-2, with 9 bases lining up with TRBD2. The CDR3 loop spans 15 amino acids. The ends lost 5 bases at V and 5 bases at J; junction bases unmatched: 7. Germline-derived CDR1 and CDR2 are SGHRS and YFSETQ. The CDR3, as DNA: TGCGCCAGCAGATTAATAGCGGGAGATACCGGGGAGCTGTTTTTT. Its protein is CASRLIAGDTGELFF.

Points on this clonotype: A read error may produce the germline difference seen at one junction end. The chain links TRBV9 to TRBJ2-7; D may be TRBD2 (7 bases). Germline V gives CDR1 SGDLS, CDR2 YYNGEE. The CDR3 loop spans 14 amino acids. The CDR3 DNA sequence: TGTGCCAACAGCGTAGGGGGGGAGCCCTACGAGCAGTACTTC. Its protein is CANSVGGEPYEQYF.

This clonotype was counted only a few times. V usage is TRBV28 and J usage is TRBJ2-4; 7 bases agree with TRBD1. Germline CDR1 MDHEN, CDR2 SYDVKM. The CDR3 is made up of 14 amino acids. V dropped 10 bases and J dropped 0; count of bases not matched to a gene: 6. As DNA, the CDR3 is TGTGCCACTACGACAGGGACAGCCAAAAACATTCAGTACTTC. This encodes CATTTGTAKNIQYF.

The chain combines TRBV7-9 with TRBJ1-2; 10 nucleotides align to TRBD1. The CDR3 has 16 residues. From germline, CDR1 is SEHNR and CDR2 FQNEAQ (reference sequence). The V and J ends lost 5 bases and 3 bases, in that order; junction bases with no gene match: 9. CDR3 region: CASSPSPGQGHYGYTF. CDR3 bases: TGTGCCAGCAGCCCCTCACCGGGACAGGGGCACTATGGCTACACCTTC. The full variable domain, with the rest looked up from reference TRBV7-9 and TRBJ1-2, is DTGVSQNPRHKITKRGQNVTFRCDPISEHNRLYWYRQTLGQGPEFLTYFQNEAQLEKSRLLSDRFSAERPKGSFSTLEIQRTEQGDSAMYLCASSPSPGQGHYGYTFGSGTRLTVV.

The V gene is TRBV6-4, the J gene TRBJ1-1; no reliable D call. This CDR3 comprises 14 residues. Germline V lookup: CDR1 MRHNA, CDR2 SNTAGT. V was clipped by 4 bases and J by 2 bases, with 11 bases between them. The chain's CDR3 is CASSAGPGNTEAFF. CDR3 sequence (DNA): TGTGCCAGCAGTGCCGGGCCCGGCAACACTGAAGCTTTCTTT.

The J gene is TRBJ2-2, the V gene TRBV5-1, with D perhaps matching TRBD2 (6 bases). This CDR3 comprises 15 residues. V lost 0 bases and J 5 bases, leaving 11 bases between the germline ends. The germline V gene has CDR1 SGHRS and CDR2 YFSETQ. The CDR3 loop is CASSLDPLATGELFF. In DNA, the CDR3 is TGCGCCAGCAGCTTGGACCCACTAGCTACCGGGGAGCTGTTTTTT. Full variable domain (missing parts from reference TRBV5-1 and TRBJ2-2): KAGVTQTPRYLIKTRGQQVTLSCSPISGHRSVSWYQQTPGQGLQFLFEYFSETQRNKGNFPGRFSGRQFSNSRSEMNVSTLELGDSALYLCASSLDPLATGELFFGEGSRLTVL.

The chain couples TRBV20-1 to TRBJ1-1; D is unresolved. V gave up 4 bases and J gave up 2 bases, with 8 bases separating them. Germline CDR1 DFQATT, CDR2 SNEGSKA (reference sequence). CDR3 length equals 12 residues. The CDR3 reads CSAIPSNTEAFF. The CDR3 bases are TGCAGTGCTATTCCCTCCAACACTGAAGCTTTCTTT.

This chain uses TRBV11-2 with TRBJ2-2, with TRBD2 identical over 8 bases. V lost 4 bases to trimming and J lost 4 bases; unmatched junction nucleotides: 14. The germline V gene encodes CDR1 SGHAT and CDR2 FQNNGV. CDR3 length equals 18 residues. The CDR3 region is CASSSNGLIAGSTGELFF. The CDR3, as DNA: TGTGCCAGCAGCTCAAACGGATTAATAGCGGGATCCACCGGGGAGCTGTTTTTT.

This sequence joins TRBV29-1 and TRBJ2-7; 7 bases line up with TRBD1. Germline V gene sequence: CDR1 SQVTM, CDR2 ANQGSEA. The V segment lost 7 bases and the J segment 0 bases; nucleotides outside the gene matches: 9. CDR3 length equals 14 residues. CDR3 amino acids: CSAVGQADSYEQYF. In nucleotides, the CDR3 is TGCAGCGCCGTAGGACAGGCCGACTCCTACGAGCAGTACTTC.

The CDR3 spells CASSSPPGQQNSPLHF. CDR3 nucleotide sequence: TGTGCCAGCAGTTCCCCCCCGGGACAGCAAAATTCACCCCTCCACTTT. J is TRBJ1-6 and V is TRBV28, with TRBD1 matching 7 bases. CDR3 size: 16 residues. Germline lookup yields CDR1 MDHEN and CDR2 SYDVKM. The V gene end was trimmed by 4 bases and the J gene end by 7 bases; junction bases not matched to a gene: 10.